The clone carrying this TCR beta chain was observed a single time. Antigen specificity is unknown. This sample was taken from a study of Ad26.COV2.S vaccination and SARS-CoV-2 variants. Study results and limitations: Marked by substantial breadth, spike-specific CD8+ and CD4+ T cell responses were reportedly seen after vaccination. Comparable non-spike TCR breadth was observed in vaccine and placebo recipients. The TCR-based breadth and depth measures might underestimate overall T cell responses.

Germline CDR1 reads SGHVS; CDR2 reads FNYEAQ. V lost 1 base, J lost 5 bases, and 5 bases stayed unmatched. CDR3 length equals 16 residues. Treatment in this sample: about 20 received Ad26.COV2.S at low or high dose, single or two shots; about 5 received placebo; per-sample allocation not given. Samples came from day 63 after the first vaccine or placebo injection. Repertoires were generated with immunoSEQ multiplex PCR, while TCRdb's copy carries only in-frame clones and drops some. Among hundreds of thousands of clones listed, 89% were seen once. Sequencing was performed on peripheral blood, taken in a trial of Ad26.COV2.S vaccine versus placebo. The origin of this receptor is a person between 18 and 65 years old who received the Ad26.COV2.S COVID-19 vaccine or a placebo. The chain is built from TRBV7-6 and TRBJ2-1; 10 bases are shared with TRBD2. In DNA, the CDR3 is TGTGCCAGCAGCTTAGATCTAGCGGGGGCTGACAATGAGCAGTTCTTC. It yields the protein CASSLDLAGADNEQFF.